The sample holds many counts of the clone carrying this T cell receptor (beta chain). Its antigen is still unknown. J lost 4 bases, V lost 5 bases, and 9 bases had no gene match. The germline V gene has CDR1 SGHAT and CDR2 FQDESV (reference sequence). The CDR3 has 16 amino acids. Uncontrolled infections, other autoimmune diseases, pregnancy or lactation led to exclusion of patients. Fresh peripheral blood, roughly 10 ml, was the source of the PBMCs. The record originates from a study of T cells in Graves' hyperthyroidism and ophthalmopathy. Study-wide results and limits: Ophthalmopathy and stable hyperthyroidism were told apart by a 13 V-J model.

RNA transcripts were the template for amplifying TCR beta CDR3 regions. Using the HTBI primer set, a first-round RT-PCR was run on the TCR CDR3. TCRdb analysed the multiplex PCR reads with MiXCR anew, one entry per CDR3 protein. The sample comprises a few hundred thousand distinct CDR3 sequences, roughly a fifth of which are singletons, and 50% to 65% rests with the top ten. The rearrangement links TRBV11-1 to TRBJ2-1; TRBD1 aligns across 9 bases. The sample consisted of blood. This TCR was recovered from a woman aged 45 to 65 with Graves' hyperthyroidism. This chain's CDR3 is CASSPYRDRVYNEQFF. In DNA, the CDR3 is TGTGCCAGCAGCCCGTACCGGGACAGGGTGTACAATGAGCAGTTCTTC.